The rows below give T cell receptor beta chains drawn from one sample of a study of blood T cell repertoires in COVID-19. Produced via immunoSEQ multiplex PCR; TCRdb's table is partial and in-frame only. The sample carries roughly 260,000 clones, about 87% recorded once. Input material: peripheral blood. These receptors originate from a man aged 55 to 70 who had recovered from COVID-19. The CDR3 runs from the conserved cysteine through the conserved F or W. Each record gives: CDR3 DNA, CDR3 protein, clone size, J gene, V gene, D gene. D genes are given only for firm matches. Some rows have no size entry. The others give once, few or many, or a class for an expanded clone.

TGTGCCGGAAACCCACTAGTATGTTCTGGGGGAAGGACAGGGGTGTACGAGCAGTACTTC	CAGNPLVCSGGRTGVYEQYF	-	TRBJ2-7	TRBV19	TRBD1
TGTGCCAGCAGTTCCCGGGGGGGGGTTAAGTACTTC	CASSSRGGVKYF	once	TRBJ2-7	TRBV12-3/TRBV12-4	TRBD2
TGTGCCAGCAGCTCGGGACTAGCGGGGGACCAAGAGACCCAGTACTTC	CASSSGLAGDQETQYF	once	TRBJ2-5	TRBV2	TRBD2
TGTGCCAGCAGCTCGTACACCGGGGAGCTGTTTTTT	CASSSYTGELFF	once	TRBJ2-2	TRBV7-3	-
TGTGCCAGCACAGAGGGAGGTAATTCACCCCTCCACTTT	CASTEGGNSPLHF	-	TRBJ1-6	TRBV2	-
TGCGCCAGCAGCAGGGACAGTTTGGGAGACGATACGCAGTATTTT	CASSRDSLGDDTQYF	-	TRBJ2-3	TRBV5-1	TRBD1
TGCGCCAGCAGCGAGCTCTCCGACAGGGGAGAGACCCAGTACTTC	CASSELSDRGETQYF	few	TRBJ2-5	TRBV5-1	TRBD1
TGTGCCAGCAGCCAAGATCATGGGGTAGCGTACAATGAGCAGTTCTTC	CASSQDHGVAYNEQFF	-	TRBJ2-1	TRBV4-2	-
TGTGCCAGCAGTTACGGGACTTCAGGGAGCAATCAGCCCCAGCATTTT	CASSYGTSGSNQPQHF	-	TRBJ1-5	TRBV6-5	-
TGTGCCAGCAGCATAACCGGGACAGACCCCTACGAGCAGTACTTC	CASSITGTDPYEQYF	once	TRBJ2-7	TRBV11-2	TRBD1
TGCAGCGCCATTGGGTCAGGGGGGAGTGTCTATGGCTACACCTTC	CSAIGSGGSVYGYTF	-	TRBJ1-2	TRBV29-1	TRBD1
TGTGCCAGCAGCGCCCAGGACAGTAATCAAGAGACCCAGTACTTC	CASSAQDSNQETQYF	-	TRBJ2-5	TRBV9	-
TGTGCCAGTAGTACTTCGGGACAAACGAACACTGAAGCTTTCTTT	CASSTSGQTNTEAFF	-	TRBJ1-1	TRBV19	-
TGTGCCAGCAGCAGGACACGGAACTCTGGAAACACCATATATTTT	CASSRTRNSGNTIYF	-	TRBJ1-3	TRBV6-5	-
TGTGCCAGCAAGGGTCCTCCAGGGACAGGGAGGAACACTGAAGCTTTCTTT	CASKGPPGTGRNTEAFF	once	TRBJ1-1	TRBV2	TRBD1
TGTGCCAGCAGCTTGGTTGGGCTGGGTGGCTACACCTTC	CASSLVGLGGYTF	-	TRBJ1-2	TRBV5-4	-
TGTGCCAGCAGTTACCCTCCCGGGACAGCTAACTATGGCTACACCTTC	CASSYPPGTANYGYTF	-	TRBJ1-2	TRBV6-2/TRBV6-3	TRBD1
TGTGCCAGCAAAACGACAGGGCAAGGGCAGTTCTTC	CASKTTGQGQFF	-	TRBJ2-1	TRBV27	TRBD1
TGTGCCTGGAGTGTACTTAGCCCGAGGAAATCCTATAATTCACCCCTCCACTTT	CAWSVLSPRKSYNSPLHF	-	TRBJ1-6	TRBV30	-
TGTGCCAGTAGTCCGCCCGGACAGTCCCACGAGCAGTACTTC	CASSPPGQSHEQYF	-	TRBJ2-7	TRBV19	-
TGTGCCAGCACGTTCAACCTGGGAGGCGAGACCCAGTACTTC	CASTFNLGGETQYF	-	TRBJ2-5	TRBV5-4	-
TGCAGCGTTACAAGCGCCGGCTTGGTCAATGAGCAGTTCTTC	CSVTSAGLVNEQFF	-	TRBJ2-1	TRBV29-1	-
TGCGCCAGCAGCACGGGACAGGGGGCCTACGAGCAGTACTTC	CASSTGQGAYEQYF	-	TRBJ2-7	TRBV5-1	TRBD1